The sequence of this TCR beta chain was determined in a study of T cells in Graves' hyperthyroidism and ophthalmopathy. Trimming pared 0 bases from V and 0 bases from J, leaving 5 bases between. Germline-derived CDR1 and CDR2 are SGDLS and YYNGEE. The CDR3 is 14 amino acids. Authors of the study amplified TCR beta CDR3 regions from RNA transcripts. Using the HTBI primer set, a first-round RT-PCR was run on the TCR CDR3. One entry per CDR3 protein, called by TCRdb with MiXCR from the multiplex PCR reads. This sample has approximately 620,000 distinct CDR3 sequences; more than 15% occur once, and the top ten carry roughly 3%.

The TCR comes from a woman in her thirties or forties with Graves' ophthalmopathy. The sample taken for sequencing was blood. The chain combines TRBV9 with TRBJ2-3; no clear D gene. The CDR3 reads CASSVEASTDTQYF. For the CDR3, the DNA is TGTGCCAGCAGCGTAGAAGCAAGCACAGATACGCAGTATTTT.